Listed below are T cell receptor beta chains from one sample, sequenced in a study of graft-versus-host responses after intestinal transplantation. These receptors' antigens are unknown. Sequencing was performed with immunoSEQ multiplex PCR; in TCRdb, only in-frame clones are kept and a portion is missing. Altogether 86,000 or so clones are present, 75% to 95% being singletons, with the ten largest covering around 6%. The input for sequencing was unstimulated CD8+ T cells sorted from spleen or lymph node cells, taken before intestinal transplant. The source is a human donor who received an intestinal transplant. Each CDR3 is given without its conserved first and last residue. D genes are given only for firm matches.

d_call,v_call,j_call,cdr3_aa
TRBD1,TRBV4-2,TRBJ1-1,ASSQESPTGGADTEAF
TRBD2,TRBV6-5,TRBJ2-3,ASTRGGTRDTQY
.,TRBV10-3,TRBJ2-7,AIRGNNEQY
.,TRBV4-1,TRBJ1-5,ASGLDPPYLYSNQPQH
TRBD1,TRBV11-3,TRBJ2-7,ASSEGQGSSYEQY
.,TRBV13,TRBJ2-7,ASSSLRGALNEQY
.,TRBV7-6,TRBJ1-1,ASSLGGTTNTEAF
.,TRBV9,TRBJ2-5,ASSDQLDPSEGDQY
.,TRBV10-3,TRBJ1-2,AIRLRGGYT
.,TRBV9,TRBJ2-2,ASSVWDSGELF
.,TRBV6-5,TRBJ2-2,ASSGSKNAGELF
TRBD2,TRBV29-1,TRBJ2-7,SVEKAGEGYEQY
.,TRBV28,TRBJ2-7,ASTLTGLSYEQY
TRBD2,TRBV6-5,TRBJ2-6,ASSYWLAATNVLT
.,TRBV7-9,TRBJ2-3,ASSLGHQRVGTDTQY
.,TRBV14,TRBJ1-2,ASSIVPGQYYGYT
.,TRBV2,TRBJ2-2,ASSSSGDTGELF
.,TRBV25-1,TRBJ2-5,ASSEWDLETQY
.,TRBV12-5,TRBJ2-7,ASGLGDRYYEQY
.,TRBV14,TRBJ2-5,ASSQQALRALRETQY
TRBD2,TRBV7-3,TRBJ2-1,ASSSTSDNEQF